The 14 T cell receptor beta chains listed next were all sequenced from one sample in a study of cytomegalovirus exposure and HLA in healthy donors. PCR was performed using 60 Vbeta and 13 Jbeta primers. The assay was immunoSEQ multiplex PCR, and TCRdb's table has in-frame clones only and misses some. The sample has roughly 70,000 clones, over 70% seen once. What was sequenced was PBMCs. The receptors were sampled from a man aged 70 or older in good health and CMV-seronegative.

This clone was seen only once. The chain combines TRBV19 with TRBJ1-5, with a weak D call TRBD1 (5 bases). Germline lookup yields CDR1 LNHDA and CDR2 SQIVND (reference sequence). Trimming left V 5 bases short and J 9 bases short, with 14 bases between. This CDR3 is 13 amino acids long. The CDR3 is CASSVGATSPQHF. The DNA of the CDR3 is TGTGCCAGTAGTGTAGGGGCCACGTCGCCCCAGCATTTT.

The CDR3 here is CASSLTGTGSQPQHF. CDR3 DNA sequence: TGTGCCAGTAGTCTGACCGGGACAGGGAGTCAGCCCCAGCATTTT. V is TRBV19 and J is TRBJ1-5, with TRBD1 matching over 9 bases. V trimming: 5 bases; J trimming: 6 bases; junction bases outside the gene matches: 8. CDR3 length: 15 residues. Germline CDR1 is LNHDA and CDR2 is SQIVND (reference sequence). Filled out from reference TRBV19 and TRBJ1-5, the complete variable domain reads DGGITQSPKYLFRKEGQNVTLSCEQNLNHDAMYWYRQDPGQGLRLIYYSQIVNDFQKGDIAEGYSVSREKKESFPLTVTSAQKNPTAFYLCASSLTGTGSQPQHFGDGTRLSIL.

The genes are TRBV13 and TRBJ1-2; 8 bases map to TRBD1. CDR1 is PRHDT, CDR2 FYEKMQ, per germline (reference sequence). V lost 2 bases, J lost 1 base, and 3 bases stayed unmatched. This CDR3 has 15 residues. This chain's CDR3 is CASSLLQGDNYGYTF. Here the CDR3 DNA reads TGTGCCAGCAGCTTATTACAGGGGGATAACTATGGCTACACCTTC.

This rearrangement joins TRBV7-9 to TRBJ2-2, with 9 bases lining up with TRBD2. Germline V gene data show CDR1 as SEHNR and CDR2 as FQNEAQ (reference sequence). Trimming took 5 bases from V and 6 from J; bases not matched to a gene: 7. This CDR3 spans 15 amino acids. This CDR3 is CASSGTSHEAGELFF. The CDR3 DNA is TGTGCCAGCAGCGGGACTAGCCATGAAGCCGGGGAGCTGTTTTTT.

A few counts support this clone. The V call is TRBV5-1, the J call TRBJ2-7; TRBD1 matches 9 bases. Trimming removed 4 bases from V and 2 bases from J; junction bases left unmatched: 7. In germline, CDR1 is SGHRS, CDR2 YFSETQ. There are 15 residues in the CDR3. CDR3 amino acids: CASSTFGTGTYEQYF. In DNA, the CDR3 is TGCGCCAGCAGCACTTTTGGGACAGGGACCTACGAGCAGTACTTC. Full variable domain (remainder filled in from reference TRBV5-1 and TRBJ2-7): KAGVTQTPRYLIKTRGQQVTLSCSPISGHRSVSWYQQTPGQGLQFLFEYFSETQRNKGNFPGRFSGRQFSNSRSEMNVSTLELGDSALYLCASSTFGTGTYEQYFGPGTRLTVT.

The chain is built from TRBV30 and TRBJ1-1, with a weak D call TRBD1 (6 bases). There are 14 residues in the CDR3. CDR1 and CDR2 (germline): GTSNPN, SVGIG (reference sequence). V gave up 6 bases and J gave up 3 bases, with 17 bases separating them. CDR3: CACRKTHRDTEAFF. The CDR3 DNA reads as TGTGCCTGTCGAAAAACCCACAGGGACACTGAAGCTTTCTTT.

The chain joins TRBV11-2 to TRBJ2-7; D is perhaps TRBD1 (6 bases). The length of the CDR3 is 18 residues. Germline-derived CDR1 and CDR2 are SGHAT and FQNNGV. The ends were cut back, 5 bases at V and 2 bases at J, with 25 bases in the middle. CDR3 nucleotide sequence: TGTGCCAGCAGCCCAACCCGCGAGGGGGAACATCTACCCTACGAGCAGTACTTC. It encodes CASSPTREGEHLPYEQYF.

The V gene is TRBV19, the J gene TRBJ2-2, with 7 bases lining up with TRBD1. CDR1 LNHDA and CDR2 SQIVND come from the germline V gene (reference sequence). The CDR3 extends over 15 amino acids. J gave up 7 bases and V 2 bases, and 7 bases lay outside the gene matches. The CDR3, as DNA: TGTGCCAGTAGTATACGTACAGGGGCGAACGGGGAGCTGTTTTTT. This encodes CASSIRTGANGELFF.

This clone was counted only a few times. The rearrangement joins TRBV5-1 to TRBJ2-7; TRBD2 agrees at 9 bases. Trimming at V came to 0 bases and at J to 2 bases, leaving 3 bases not matched to a gene. From germline, CDR1 is SGHRS and CDR2 YFSETQ. CDR3 length: 15 residues. The CDR3 sequence: CASSLVAGAAYEQYF. The CDR3 DNA reads TGCGCCAGCAGCTTGGTAGCGGGAGCCGCCTACGAGCAGTACTTC.

As regards this clone: Other DNA sequences in this sample translate to the same CDR3. The rearrangement joins TRBV2 to TRBJ1-6; TRBD1 is a possible D gene (6 bases). The CDR3 consists of 13 residues. The V end was cut by 10 bases, the J end by 7 bases, with 14 bases between. CDR1 is SNHLY and CDR2 is FYNNEI in the germline V gene. The CDR3 DNA follows: TGTGCCACAACAGGGATCTTAAATTCACCCCTCCACTTT. Translating gives CATTGILNSPLHF.

This clone was seen more than once but under ten times. V gene TRBV6-1 combines with J gene TRBJ1-2; 8 bases are a match to TRBD1. Looked up from germline, CDR1 is MNHNS and CDR2 is SASEGT. The CDR3 is 14 amino acids. V lost 4 bases, J lost 4 bases, and 5 bases stayed unmatched. CDR3 in DNA: TGTGCCAGCAGTGTTATCAGGGGGCCCTATGGCTACACCTTC. Its translation: CASSVIRGPYGYTF.

This chain joins TRBV19 and TRBJ2-7, with 9 positions matching TRBD1. The CDR3 has 15 residues. Trimming cost V 6 bases and J 0 bases; bases outside gene matches: 6. CDR1 and CDR2 from the germline V gene are LNHDA and SQIVND (reference sequence). CDR3 loop: CASRPTTGGSYEQYF. The DNA of the CDR3 is TGTGCCAGTAGACCTACGACAGGGGGCTCCTACGAGCAGTACTTC. Full variable domain (missing parts from reference TRBV19 and TRBJ2-7): DGGITQSPKYLFRKEGQNVTLSCEQNLNHDAMYWYRQDPGQGLRLIYYSQIVNDFQKGDIAEGYSVSREKKESFPLTVTSAQKNPTAFYLCASRPTTGGSYEQYFGPGTRLTVT.

As to this clone: Other DNA sequences in this sample translate to the same CDR3. This chain connects TRBV5-4 to TRBJ2-3; TRBD1 might be the D (7 bases). CDR1 is SGHNT, CDR2 YYREEE, per germline (reference sequence). This CDR3 has 17 residues. Trimming removed 5 bases from V and 6 bases from J, with 25 bases in between. The CDR3 region is CASSPGGTAPGRDTQYF. The DNA of the CDR3 is TGTGCCAGCAGTCCAGGAGGGACAGCGCCGGGTCGGGATACGCAGTATTTT.

This clone was picked up a small number of times. The chain couples TRBV19 to TRBJ2-5; 12 nucleotides agree with TRBD2. The V segment lost 2 bases and the J segment 4 bases; nucleotides outside the gene matches: 5. The CDR3 totals 16 residues. The V gene's germline CDR1 is LNHDA and CDR2 SQIVND (reference sequence). The CDR3 DNA sequence: TGTGCCAGTAGTATACGGACTAGCGGGAAGGGAGAGACCCAGTACTTC. This sequence encodes CASSIRTSGKGETQYF.